The clone carrying this T cell receptor beta chain was picked up a small number of times. Each CDR3 protein gets one entry after TCRdb re-called the 5' RACE reads with MiXCR. The sample has 620,000 or so distinct CDR3 sequences, less than 20% seen once. This CDR3 comprises 15 residues. Germline values: CDR1 MNHNS, CDR2 SASEGT. J was trimmed by 6 bases and V by 4 bases; bases with no gene match: 9. This record belongs to a study of T cells after yellow fever vaccination. The J gene is TRBJ1-5, the V gene TRBV6-1, with 7 bases aligning to TRBD1. The input for sequencing was PBMCs, taken roughly 5 days after the first yellow fever vaccination. This TCR derives from a man between 18 and 35 years old who received the YFV17D yellow fever vaccine. The CDR3 sequence: CASSATGVEGQPQHF. The CDR3 nucleotides are TGTGCCAGCAGTGCAACAGGGGTAGAGGGTCAGCCCCAGCATTTT.